One sample yielded the 20 T cell receptor beta chains listed below, sequenced in a study of CXCR3-negative and CXCR3-positive naive CD8 T cells. Researchers prepared the TRB cDNA libraries using 5' RACE with UMI labels. Reprocessing the 5' RACE reads, TCRdb reports a single entry for every CDR3 protein and omits DNA. The table for this sample gives some 61,000 distinct CDR3 sequences. Specimen: naive CXCR3- CD8+ T cells from blood. The subset here: CD45RO-CCR7+CD27+CD95- naive CD8+ T cells lacking CXCR3 (TNR3-). These receptors came from a human donor in good health. Some clones in this sample may be carry-over from other donors' samples.

The chain uses TRBV12-3 or TRBV12-4 and TRBJ2-3; without DNA, the TCRdb call of TRBD1 cannot be checked. The CDR3 runs to 13 residues. CDR3 loop: CASSMDMTDTQYF.

The genes are TRBV29-1 and TRBJ2-7; the D call from TCRdb, TRBD1, cannot be confirmed without DNA. Germline V gives CDR1 SQVTM, CDR2 ANQGSEA. The CDR3 contains 13 residues. CDR3: CSARGAGAYEQYF.

The V and J genes are TRBV18 and TRBJ2-7. Germline CDR1 and CDR2: KGHSH and LQKENI. This CDR3 is 11 amino acids long. This CDR3 is CASSPDYEQYF.

V and J are TRBV7-9 and TRBJ1-1; TCRdb picks TRBD1, but there is no DNA to check that call. In germline, CDR1 is SEHNR, CDR2 FQNEAQ (reference sequence). The CDR3 covers 14 residues. The CDR3 protein is CASSLARGGTEAFF.

The chain recombines TRBV7-6 with TRBJ2-7. The CDR3 consists of 15 residues. CDR1 SGHVS and CDR2 FNYEAQ come from the germline V gene. The CDR3 protein is CASSFQAGGSYEQYF.

The V call is TRBV12-3 or TRBV12-4, the J call TRBJ1-5. CDR3 length: 17 residues. The CDR3 protein is CASTPGTAGGSNQPQHF.

The chain employs TRBV27 and TRBJ1-1; TCRdb proposes TRBD1, but this gene call is untestable without DNA. Germline loops: CDR1 MNHEY, CDR2 SMNVEV (reference sequence). The CDR3 has 15 residues. CDR3 in amino acids: CASSSRQGMGTEAFF.

The CDR3 protein is CASSRGTEAFF. The chain couples TRBV4-1 to TRBJ1-1. The germline CDR1 and CDR2 sequences are MGHRA and YSYEKL. CDR3 length equals 11 residues.

This chain connects TRBV7-2 to TRBJ2-5; no DNA is available, so the TRBD2 call from TCRdb remains unchecked. There are 17 residues in the CDR3. In germline, CDR1 is SGHTA, CDR2 FQGNSA. The CDR3: CASSPTALAGGGETQYF.

The gene calls are TRBV5-5 and TRBJ2-6; TCRdb's D call of TRBD2 is untestable without DNA. The CDR3 is 17 residues long. From germline, CDR1 is SGHKS and CDR2 YYEKEE (reference sequence). The CDR3 protein is CASTASLQGTGANVLTF.

This clonotype counts as medium-sized by frequency. This sequence joins TRBV10-1 and TRBJ1-4; there is no DNA to check the TCRdb D call of TRBD1. The germline gives CDR1 WNHNN, CDR2 SYGVQD (reference sequence). The CDR3 has 16 residues. CDR3: CASSDPLVPLKEKLFF.

The chain combines TRBV14 with TRBJ2-7; TCRdb reports TRBD1, a call that lacks DNA to check it against. CDR3 size: 16 residues. CDR1 is SGHDN, CDR2 FVKESK, per germline. CDR3 residues: CASSQSTGTTIYEQYF.

V usage is TRBV5-6 and J usage is TRBJ2-1. Germline V gives CDR1 SGHDT, CDR2 YYEEEE. CDR3 length: 12 residues. The CDR3 spells CASSLVDNEQFF. The full variable domain, in which reference TRBV5-6 and TRBJ2-1 provide the parts outside the CDR3, is DAGVTQSPTHLIKTRGQQVTLRCSPKSGHDTVSWYQQALGQGPQFIFQYYEEEERQRGNFPDRFSGHQFPNYSSELNVNALLLGDSALYLCASSLVDNEQFFGPGTRLTVL.

This chain links TRBV28 with TRBJ2-1; without DNA, the TCRdb call of TRBD2 cannot be checked. The CDR3 runs 16 residues. Per the germline V gene, CDR1 is MDHEN and CDR2 is SYDVKM. The CDR3 protein is CASRPTSHTSYNEQFF.

The J gene is TRBJ2-1, the V gene TRBV9; as DNA is missing, the TRBD1 call by TCRdb cannot be tested. This CDR3 region has 15 residues. Germline V gene lookup returns CDR1 SGDLS and CDR2 YYNGEE. CDR3 in amino acids: CASSVGRGAYNEQFF.

The genes are TRBV7-6 and TRBJ2-1; checking the TCRdb D call of TRBD1 is not possible without DNA. CDR1 and CDR2 (germline): SGHVS, FNYEAQ. The CDR3 has 14 residues. The CDR3 reads CASSSDDRSSEQFF.

This clonotype registers medium-sized (0.01 to 0.1%) by frequency. The chain combines TRBV11-3 with TRBJ2-7. The CDR3 contains 12 residues. Per the germline V gene, CDR1 is SGHNT and CDR2 is YENEEA. The CDR3 reads CASSSSSYEQYF.

V is TRBV10-3 and J is TRBJ2-1. Germline V gene data show CDR1 as ENHRY and CDR2 as SYGVKD. This CDR3 is 14 amino acids long. The CDR3: CAISAVRSYNEQFF.

The chain employs TRBV7-9 and TRBJ2-7; there is no DNA to check the TCRdb D call of TRBD1. Germline CDR1 reads SEHNR; CDR2 reads FQNEAQ (reference sequence). This CDR3 comprises 12 residues. CDR3 region: CASSPTGQEQYF.

This chain uses TRBV25-1 with TRBJ1-5. Germline V gene lookup returns CDR1 MGHDK and CDR2 SYGVNS. The CDR3 is 15 amino acids. Here the CDR3 reads CASGPGEGWSQPQHF.